Listed below are T cell receptor beta chains from one sample, sequenced in a study of shared clonotypes between healthy human individuals. Profiling relied on immunoSEQ multiplex PCR, and the TCRdb table lists in-frame clones only, not all of them. The data contain approximately 1.1 million clones, approximately 80% of them seen just once; the ten biggest clones take up under 0.65%. Sequenced input: memory CD4+ T cells from PBMCs. The receptor source for this set is a man in his late teens or twenties in good health. Some clones in this sample may be carry-over from other donors' samples. CDR3s include the opening cysteine and the closing phenylalanine or tryptophan. A D gene is named only where the DNA matches it firmly. Only part of the rows carry a size: once, few, many, or a class if the clone is expanded.

D gene: -
CDR3 length: 14
J gene: TRBJ2-1
V gene: TRBV5-8
clone size: -
CDR3 DNA: TGTGCCAGCAGCACCGGGACAACCTACAATGAGCAGTTCTTC
CDR3 protein: CASSTGTTYNEQFF

D gene: -
CDR3 length: 19
J gene: TRBJ1-5
V gene: TRBV10-3
clone size: -
CDR3 DNA: TGTGCCATCAGTGAATCTCGGACCTCCGCCCCCGAAAGCAATCAGCCCCAGCATTTT
CDR3 protein: CAISESRTSAPESNQPQHF

D gene: TRBD1
CDR3 length: 14
J gene: TRBJ1-1
V gene: TRBV19
clone size: -
CDR3 DNA: TGTGCCAGTAGACCCGGACAGGGGAGGACTGAAGCTTTCTTT
CDR3 protein: CASRPGQGRTEAFF

D gene: -
CDR3 length: 14
J gene: TRBJ2-1
V gene: TRBV29-1
clone size: -
CDR3 DNA: TGCAGCGTTGAAGTTGCGCTCCTTCAGAATGAGCAGTTCTTC
CDR3 protein: CSVEVALLQNEQFF

D gene: TRBD1
CDR3 length: 15
J gene: TRBJ2-2
V gene: TRBV11-3
clone size: -
CDR3 DNA: TGTGCCAGCAGCCCGGGACAGGGTTCCACCGGGGAGCTGTTTTTT
CDR3 protein: CASSPGQGSTGELFF

D gene: -
CDR3 length: 11
J gene: TRBJ1-2
V gene: TRBV15
clone size: -
CDR3 DNA: TGTGCCACCAGCGACCGGGCTGGCTACACCTTC
CDR3 protein: CATSDRAGYTF

D gene: TRBD1
CDR3 length: 13
J gene: TRBJ1-1
V gene: TRBV29-1
clone size: few
CDR3 DNA: TGCAGCGTTGTAACAAGGGGGCGAGGTGCGGCTTTCTTT
CDR3 protein: CSVVTRGRGAAFF

D gene: TRBD2
CDR3 length: 20
J gene: TRBJ2-2
V gene: TRBV5-1
clone size: once
CDR3 DNA: TGCGCCAGCAGCCGGTTGACTAGCGGGAATTCTTATGAGAACACCGGGGAGCTGTTTTTT
CDR3 protein: CASSRLTSGNSYENTGELFF

D gene: TRBD2
CDR3 length: 14
J gene: TRBJ2-5
V gene: TRBV4-1
clone size: -
CDR3 DNA: TGCGCCAGCAGCCAAATTTTACTAGCGGAGACCCAGTACTTC
CDR3 protein: CASSQILLAETQYF

D gene: -
CDR3 length: 15
J gene: TRBJ1-5
V gene: TRBV9
clone size: -
CDR3 DNA: TGTGCCAGCAGCCCATGGGCGGACAGCAATCAGCCCCAGCATTTT
CDR3 protein: CASSPWADSNQPQHF

D gene: TRBD1
CDR3 length: 14
J gene: TRBJ1-6
V gene: TRBV7-2
clone size: -
CDR3 DNA: TGTGCCAGCAGCTTTGAGGGGGCACGAACACCCCTCCACTTT
CDR3 protein: CASSFEGARTPLHF

D gene: -
CDR3 length: 14
J gene: TRBJ1-2
V gene: TRBV5-6
clone size: -
CDR3 DNA: TGTGCCAGCAGCCTACTGGGGGAAAACTATGGCTACACCTTC
CDR3 protein: CASSLLGENYGYTF

D gene: -
CDR3 length: 13
J gene: TRBJ2-7
V gene: TRBV11-2
clone size: once
CDR3 DNA: TGTGCCAGCAGCTTAGTCGGAACCTACGAGCAGTACTTC
CDR3 protein: CASSLVGTYEQYF

D gene: -
CDR3 length: 14
J gene: TRBJ2-7
V gene: TRBV4-1
clone size: once
CDR3 DNA: TGCGCCAGCAGCCAAGACGCTACTTCCTACGAGCAGTACTTC
CDR3 protein: CASSQDATSYEQYF

D gene: TRBD1
CDR3 length: 15
J gene: TRBJ1-3
V gene: TRBV4-3
clone size: -
CDR3 DNA: TGCGCCAGCAGCCAAAAGGGGGCCTCTGGAAACACCATATATTTT
CDR3 protein: CASSQKGASGNTIYF

D gene: TRBD1
CDR3 length: 14
J gene: TRBJ1-1
V gene: TRBV2
clone size: -
CDR3 DNA: TGTGCCAGCAGGACAGACAGGGGAGTGTCTGAAGCTTTCTTT
CDR3 protein: CASRTDRGVSEAFF

D gene: -
CDR3 length: 14
J gene: TRBJ2-7
V gene: TRBV25-1
clone size: -
CDR3 DNA: TGTGCCAGCAGTGAATCCGGGTTCCCCTACGAGCAGTACTTC
CDR3 protein: CASSESGFPYEQYF

D gene: -
CDR3 length: 14
J gene: TRBJ2-7
V gene: TRBV29-1
clone size: -
CDR3 DNA: TGCAGCGTTGCCACCCTAGCGTTCTCCTACGAGCAGTACTTC
CDR3 protein: CSVATLAFSYEQYF

D gene: -
CDR3 length: 13
J gene: TRBJ1-1
V gene: TRBV15
clone size: -
CDR3 DNA: TGTGCCACCAGCCCCCGGATGAACACTGAAGCTTTCTTT
CDR3 protein: CATSPRMNTEAFF

D gene: -
CDR3 length: 13
J gene: TRBJ1-5
V gene: TRBV6-5
clone size: -
CDR3 DNA: TGTGCCAGCATGGGCAGGGTCAATCAGCCCCAGCATTTT
CDR3 protein: CASMGRVNQPQHF

D gene: -
CDR3 length: 13
J gene: TRBJ1-2
V gene: TRBV18
clone size: -
CDR3 DNA: TGTGCCAGCTCACCAAAAATCGTGGATGGCTACACCTTC
CDR3 protein: CASSPKIVDGYTF

D gene: -
CDR3 length: 15
J gene: TRBJ1-4
V gene: TRBV27
clone size: -
CDR3 DNA: TGTGCCAGCAGTCCCGGGACAAGCCCGGGGCAAAAACTGTTTTTT
CDR3 protein: CASSPGTSPGQKLFF

D gene: TRBD2
CDR3 length: 17
J gene: TRBJ2-7
V gene: TRBV10-3
clone size: -
CDR3 DNA: TGTGCCATCCGGCCCCGGGGCGGGAGGGCCTTCTCCAACGAGCAGTACTTC
CDR3 protein: CAIRPRGGRAFSNEQYF

D gene: -
CDR3 length: 14
J gene: TRBJ1-2
V gene: TRBV4-1
clone size: -
CDR3 DNA: TGCGCCAGCAGCCAAGATCTAGGGATTAATGGCTACACCTTC
CDR3 protein: CASSQDLGINGYTF